This TCR beta chain was obtained from a study of blood T cells in healthy people across ages. This clonotype was observed a few times. Using a J-beta primer mix together with a sample-barcoded 5' primer, a second PCR was run for roughly 6 to 12 cycles. TCRdb used MiXCR to reprocess the 5' RACE reads, holding one entry per CDR3 protein. The data show almost 800,000 distinct CDR3 sequences, with nearly 60% seen just once and about 20% held by the top ten. The clonotype comes from a man aged 25 to 40 in good health. The source material was blood.

The CDR3 spells CSAGTSGNIQYF. In DNA, the CDR3 is TGCAGTGCCGGGACTAGCGGGAACATTCAGTACTTC. The genes are TRBV20-1 and TRBJ2-4, with 12 nucleotides matching TRBD2. V lost 6 bases, J lost 7 bases, and 1 base stayed unmatched. From germline, CDR1 is DFQATT and CDR2 SNEGSKA (reference sequence). This CDR3 comprises 12 residues.